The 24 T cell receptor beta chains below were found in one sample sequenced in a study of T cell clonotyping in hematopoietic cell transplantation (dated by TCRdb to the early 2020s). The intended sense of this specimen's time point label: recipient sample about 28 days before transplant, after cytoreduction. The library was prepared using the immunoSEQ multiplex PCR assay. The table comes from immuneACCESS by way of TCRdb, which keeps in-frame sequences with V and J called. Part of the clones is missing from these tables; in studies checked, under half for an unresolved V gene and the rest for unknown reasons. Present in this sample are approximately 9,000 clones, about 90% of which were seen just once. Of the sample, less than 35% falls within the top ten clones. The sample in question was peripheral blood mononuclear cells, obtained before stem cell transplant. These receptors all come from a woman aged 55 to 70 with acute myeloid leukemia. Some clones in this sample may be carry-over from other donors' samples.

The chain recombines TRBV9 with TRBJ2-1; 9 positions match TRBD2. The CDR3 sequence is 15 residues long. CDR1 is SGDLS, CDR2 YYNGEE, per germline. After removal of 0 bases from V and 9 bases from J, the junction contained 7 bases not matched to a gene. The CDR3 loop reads CASSVEAGGPGEQFF. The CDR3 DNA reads TGTGCCAGCAGCGTAGAGGCGGGAGGGCCGGGTGAGCAGTTCTTC.

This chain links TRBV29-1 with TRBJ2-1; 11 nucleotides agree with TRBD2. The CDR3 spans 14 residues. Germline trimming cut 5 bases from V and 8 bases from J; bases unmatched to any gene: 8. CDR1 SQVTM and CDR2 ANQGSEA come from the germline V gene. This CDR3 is CSVLSTSGTDEQFF. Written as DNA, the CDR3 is TGCAGCGTTCTTTCGACTAGCGGGACCGATGAGCAGTTCTTC.

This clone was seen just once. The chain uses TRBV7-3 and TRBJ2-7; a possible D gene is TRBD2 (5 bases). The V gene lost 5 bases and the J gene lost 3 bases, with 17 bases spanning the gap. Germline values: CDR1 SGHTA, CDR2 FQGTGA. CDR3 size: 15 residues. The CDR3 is CASSLSHSGDYEQYF. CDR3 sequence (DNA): TGTGCCAGCAGCCTTAGCCATTCCGGGGACTACGAGCAGTACTTC. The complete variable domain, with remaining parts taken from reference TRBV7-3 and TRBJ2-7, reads GAGVSQTPSNKVTEKGKYVELRCDPISGHTALYWYRQSLGQGPEFLIYFQGTGAADDSGLPNDRFFAVRPEGSVSTLKIQRTERGDSAVYLCASSLSHSGDYEQYFGPGTRLTVT.

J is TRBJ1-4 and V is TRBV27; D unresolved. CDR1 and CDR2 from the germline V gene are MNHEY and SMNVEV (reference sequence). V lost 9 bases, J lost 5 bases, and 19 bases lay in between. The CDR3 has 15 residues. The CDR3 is CASKEEGTGNEKLFF. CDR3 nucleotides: TGTGCCAGTAAGGAGGAGGGCACGGGGAATGAAAAACTGTTTTTT. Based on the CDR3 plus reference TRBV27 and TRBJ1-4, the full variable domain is EAQVTQNPRYLITVTGKKLTVTCSQNMNHEYMSWYRQDPGLGLRQIYYSMNVEVTDKGDVPEGYKVSRKEKRNFPLILESPSPNQTSLYFCASKEEGTGNEKLFFGSGTQLSVL.

CDR3 sequence: CASSVESRGGEETQYF. The CDR3 region has the DNA TGTGCCAGCAGCGTAGAAAGCCGGGGGGGAGAAGAGACCCAGTACTTC. The chain has TRBV9 and TRBJ2-5; 8 nucleotides agree with TRBD2. Trimming took 0 bases from V and 3 from J; bases not matched to a gene: 7. Germline V gene data show CDR1 as SGDLS and CDR2 as YYNGEE. The CDR3 runs 16 residues.

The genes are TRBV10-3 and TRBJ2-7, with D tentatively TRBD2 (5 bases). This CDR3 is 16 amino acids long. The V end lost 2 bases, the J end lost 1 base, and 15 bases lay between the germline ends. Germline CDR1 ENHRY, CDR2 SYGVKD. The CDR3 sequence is CAISEGVGSGSYEQYF. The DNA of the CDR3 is TGTGCCATCAGTGAGGGGGTGGGGAGTGGATCCTACGAGCAGTACTTC.

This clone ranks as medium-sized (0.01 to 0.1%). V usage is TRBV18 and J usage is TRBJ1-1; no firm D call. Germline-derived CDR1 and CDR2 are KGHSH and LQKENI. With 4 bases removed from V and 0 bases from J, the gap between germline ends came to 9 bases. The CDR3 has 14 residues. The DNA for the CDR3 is TGTGCCAGCTCACGGGAGCACCTGAACACTGAAGCTTTCTTT. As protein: CASSREHLNTEAFF.

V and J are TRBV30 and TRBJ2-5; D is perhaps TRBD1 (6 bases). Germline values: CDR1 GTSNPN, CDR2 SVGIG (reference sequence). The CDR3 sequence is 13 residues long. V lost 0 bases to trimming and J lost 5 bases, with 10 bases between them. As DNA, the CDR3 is TGTGCCTGGAGTGTAACAGGGCGGGAGACCCAGTACTTC. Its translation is CAWSVTGRETQYF.

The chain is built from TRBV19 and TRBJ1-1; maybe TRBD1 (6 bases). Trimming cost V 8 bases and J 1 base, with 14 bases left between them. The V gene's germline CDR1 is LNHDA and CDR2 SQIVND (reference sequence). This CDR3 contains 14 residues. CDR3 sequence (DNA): TGTGCCAGTGCGTCACCGGGACAGAACACTGAAGCTTTCTTT. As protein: CASASPGQNTEAFF.

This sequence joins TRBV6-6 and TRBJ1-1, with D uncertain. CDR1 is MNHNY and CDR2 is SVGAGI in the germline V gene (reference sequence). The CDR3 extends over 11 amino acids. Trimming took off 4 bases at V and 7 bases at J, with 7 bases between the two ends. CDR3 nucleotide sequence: TGTGCCAGCAGTTCCTTATATGAAGCTTTCTTT. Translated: CASSSLYEAFF.

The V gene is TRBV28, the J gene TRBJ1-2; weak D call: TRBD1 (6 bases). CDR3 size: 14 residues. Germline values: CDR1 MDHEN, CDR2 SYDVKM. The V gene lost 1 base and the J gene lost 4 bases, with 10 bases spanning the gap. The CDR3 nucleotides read TGTGCCAGCAGTTTATCAGGGGCCGTCTATGGCTACACCTTC. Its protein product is CASSLSGAVYGYTF.

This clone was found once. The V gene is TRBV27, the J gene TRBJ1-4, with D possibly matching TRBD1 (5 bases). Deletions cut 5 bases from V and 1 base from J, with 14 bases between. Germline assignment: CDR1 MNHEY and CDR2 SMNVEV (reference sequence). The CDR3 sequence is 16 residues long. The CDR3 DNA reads TGTGCCAGCAGTCCCTGGCAGGGCCTAACTAATGAAAAACTGTTTTTT. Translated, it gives CASSPWQGLTNEKLFF.

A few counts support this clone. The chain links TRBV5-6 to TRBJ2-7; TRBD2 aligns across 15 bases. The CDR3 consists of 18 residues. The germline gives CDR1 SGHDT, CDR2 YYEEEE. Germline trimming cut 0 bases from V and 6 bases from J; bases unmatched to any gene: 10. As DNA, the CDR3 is TGTGCCAGCAGCTTGGCTAACCAAGGACTAGCGGGAGGGGGCGAGCAGTACGTC. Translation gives CASSLANQGLAGGGEQYV.

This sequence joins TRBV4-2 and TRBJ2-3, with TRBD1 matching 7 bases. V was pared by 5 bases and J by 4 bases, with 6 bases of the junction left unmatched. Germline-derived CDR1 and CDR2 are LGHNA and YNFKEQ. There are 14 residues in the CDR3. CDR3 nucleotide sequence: TGTGCCAGCAGCTTAGGGGACAGACCAGATACGCAGTATTTT. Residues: CASSLGDRPDTQYF.

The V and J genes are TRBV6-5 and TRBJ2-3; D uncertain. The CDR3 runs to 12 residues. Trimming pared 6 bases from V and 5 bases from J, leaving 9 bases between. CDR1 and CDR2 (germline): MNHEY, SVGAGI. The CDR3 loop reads CASSPTEDTQYF. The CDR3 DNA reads TGTGCCAGCAGCCCGACGGAAGATACGCAGTATTTT.

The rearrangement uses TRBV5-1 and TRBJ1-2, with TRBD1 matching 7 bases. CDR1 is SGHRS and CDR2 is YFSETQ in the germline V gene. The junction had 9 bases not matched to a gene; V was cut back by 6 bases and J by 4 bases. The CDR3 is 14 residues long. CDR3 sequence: CASTGRQGAYGYTF. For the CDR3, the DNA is TGCGCCAGCACCGGCAGACAGGGTGCCTATGGCTACACCTTC.

DNA for the CDR3: TGTGCCATCTCCCCAGGGAACTATGGCTACACCTTC. It yields the protein CAISPGNYGYTF. The chain uses TRBV19 and TRBJ1-2, with D perhaps TRBD1 (5 bases). There are 12 residues in the CDR3. Trimming took 10 bases from V and 2 from J, leaving 11 bases between them. CDR1 is LNHDA and CDR2 is SQIVND in the germline V gene (reference sequence).

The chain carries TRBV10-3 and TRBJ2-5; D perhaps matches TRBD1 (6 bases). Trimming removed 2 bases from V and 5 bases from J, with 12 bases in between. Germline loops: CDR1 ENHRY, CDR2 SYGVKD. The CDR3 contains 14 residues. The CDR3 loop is CAISEGTGLETQYF. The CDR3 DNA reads TGTGCCATCAGTGAGGGCACAGGGTTGGAGACCCAGTACTTC.

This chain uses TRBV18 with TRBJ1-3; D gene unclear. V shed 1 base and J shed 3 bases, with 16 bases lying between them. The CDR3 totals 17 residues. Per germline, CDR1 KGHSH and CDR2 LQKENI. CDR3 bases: TGTGCCAGCTCACCACGGGGAGGTGTGGGCAGTGGAAACACCATATATTTT. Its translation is CASSPRGGVGSGNTIYF.

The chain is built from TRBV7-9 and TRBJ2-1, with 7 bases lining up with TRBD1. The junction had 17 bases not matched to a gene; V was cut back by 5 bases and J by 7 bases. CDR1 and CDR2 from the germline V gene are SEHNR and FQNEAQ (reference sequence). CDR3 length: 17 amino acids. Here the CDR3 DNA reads TGTGCCAGCAGCCGCGAAACCGCGCCGGGACAGCATAATGAGCAGTTCTTC. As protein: CASSRETAPGQHNEQFF.

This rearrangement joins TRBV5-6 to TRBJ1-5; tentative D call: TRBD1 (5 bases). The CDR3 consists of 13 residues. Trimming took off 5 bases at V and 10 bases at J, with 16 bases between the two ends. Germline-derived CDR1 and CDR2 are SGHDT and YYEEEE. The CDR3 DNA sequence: TGTGCCAGCAGAATGGGGGTTCATCCTCCCCAGCATTTT. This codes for CASRMGVHPPQHF.

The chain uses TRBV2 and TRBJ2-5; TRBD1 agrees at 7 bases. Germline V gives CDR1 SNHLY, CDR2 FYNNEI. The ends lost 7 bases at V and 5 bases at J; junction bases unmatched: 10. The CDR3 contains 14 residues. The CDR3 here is CASIDRVLLETQYF. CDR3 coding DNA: TGTGCCAGCATAGACAGGGTGCTGTTGGAGACCCAGTACTTC.

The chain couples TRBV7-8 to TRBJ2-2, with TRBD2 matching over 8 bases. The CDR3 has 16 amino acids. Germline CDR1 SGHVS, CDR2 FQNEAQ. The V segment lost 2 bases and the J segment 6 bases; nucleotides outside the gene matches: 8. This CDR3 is CASSLSAGGLAGELFF. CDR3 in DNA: TGTGCCAGCAGCTTATCCGCGGGAGGTTTAGCCGGGGAGCTGTTTTTT.

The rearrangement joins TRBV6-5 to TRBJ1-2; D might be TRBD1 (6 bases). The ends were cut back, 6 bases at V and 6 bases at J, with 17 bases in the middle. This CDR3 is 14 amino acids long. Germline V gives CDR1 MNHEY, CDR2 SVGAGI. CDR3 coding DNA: TGTGCCAGCAGCACCGTGGGGGGCGCCGATGGCTACACCTTC. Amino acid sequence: CASSTVGGADGYTF.